The clone carrying this TCR beta chain showed up just a few times. What it binds is unknown. 60 Vbeta and 13 Jbeta primers were used in PCR. The data were produced by immunoSEQ multiplex PCR, yet TCRdb's version contains in-frame clones alone and is incomplete. The data show around 300,000 clones, roughly 70% seen once. CDR3 size: 17 residues. Germline V gives CDR1 MNHEY, CDR2 SMNVEV (reference sequence). Trimming took off 3 bases at V and 5 bases at J, with 20 bases between the two ends. The sample comes from a study of cytomegalovirus exposure and HLA in healthy donors. At the level of the study: Earlier, approximately 180 million T cells were analyzed, and about 120 million unique TCR beta sequences were found among them. Early release data held 85 million or so unique TCRs from HLA-typed donors.

Overall study findings and caveats: Reportedly, a later analysis found an Asian-associated ancestry cluster had fewer N-insertions than the roughly 700-donor mean. Most TCR sequences proved rare, with some public TCRs found in many donors.

The chain couples TRBV27 to TRBJ2-1; D is unclear. Sequenced sample: PBMCs. The receptor was derived from a female donor in good health and CMV-seronegative. Here the CDR3 DNA reads TGTGCCAGCAGTTTTATACAGCCAGCCTTTGACGACAATGAGCAGTTCTTC. This codes for CASSFIQPAFDDNEQFF.